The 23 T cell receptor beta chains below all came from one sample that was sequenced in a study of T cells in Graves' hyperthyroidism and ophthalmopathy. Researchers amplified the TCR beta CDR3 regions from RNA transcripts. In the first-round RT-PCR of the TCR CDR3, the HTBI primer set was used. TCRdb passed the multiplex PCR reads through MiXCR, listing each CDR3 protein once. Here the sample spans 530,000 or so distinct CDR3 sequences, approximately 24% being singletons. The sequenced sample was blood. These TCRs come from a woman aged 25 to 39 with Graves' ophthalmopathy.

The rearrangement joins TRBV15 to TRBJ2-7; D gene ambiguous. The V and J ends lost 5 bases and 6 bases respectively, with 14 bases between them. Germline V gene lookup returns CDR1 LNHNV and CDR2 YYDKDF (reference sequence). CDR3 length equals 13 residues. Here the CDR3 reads CATSPRKGFEQYF. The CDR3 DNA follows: TGTGCCACCAGCCCTCGAAAAGGGTTCGAGCAGTACTTC.

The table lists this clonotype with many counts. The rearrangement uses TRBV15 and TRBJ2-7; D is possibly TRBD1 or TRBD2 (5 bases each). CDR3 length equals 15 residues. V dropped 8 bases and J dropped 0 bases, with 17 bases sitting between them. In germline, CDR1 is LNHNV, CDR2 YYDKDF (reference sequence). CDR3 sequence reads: CATAEAAGLSYEQYF. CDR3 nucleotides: TGTGCCACCGCGGAGGCGGCAGGGCTCTCCTACGAGCAGTACTTC. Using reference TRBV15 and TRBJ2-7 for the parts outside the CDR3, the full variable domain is DAMVIQNPRYQVTQFGKPVTLSCSQTLNHNVMYWYQQKSSQAPKLLFHYYDKDFNNEADTPDNFQSRRPNTSFCFLDIRSPGLGDTAMYLCATAEAAGLSYEQYFGPGTRLTVT.

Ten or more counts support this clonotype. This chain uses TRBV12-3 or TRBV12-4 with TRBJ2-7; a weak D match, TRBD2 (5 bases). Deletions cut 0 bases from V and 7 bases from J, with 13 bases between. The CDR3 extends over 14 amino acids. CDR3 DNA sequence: TGTGCCAGCAGTTTAGCGGGAGTGGTGTCGGAGCAGTACTTC. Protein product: CASSLAGVVSEQYF.

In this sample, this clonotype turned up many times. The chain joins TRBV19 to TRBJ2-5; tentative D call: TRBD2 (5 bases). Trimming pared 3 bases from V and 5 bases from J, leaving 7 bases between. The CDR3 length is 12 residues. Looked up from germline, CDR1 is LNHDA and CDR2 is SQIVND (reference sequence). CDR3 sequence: CASSISEETQYF. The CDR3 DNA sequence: TGTGCCAGTAGTATTAGCGAGGAGACCCAGTACTTC.

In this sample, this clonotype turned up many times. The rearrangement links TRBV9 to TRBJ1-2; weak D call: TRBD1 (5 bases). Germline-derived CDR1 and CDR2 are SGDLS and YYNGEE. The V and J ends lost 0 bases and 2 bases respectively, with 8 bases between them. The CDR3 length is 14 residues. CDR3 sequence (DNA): TGTGCCAGCAGCGTAGACGGGGCCAACTATGGCTACACCTTC. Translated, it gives CASSVDGANYGYTF.

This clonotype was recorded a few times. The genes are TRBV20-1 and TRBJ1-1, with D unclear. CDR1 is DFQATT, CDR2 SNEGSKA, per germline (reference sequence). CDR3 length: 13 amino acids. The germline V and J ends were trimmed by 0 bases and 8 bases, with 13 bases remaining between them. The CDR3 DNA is TGCAGTGCTAGAGATTACCCAGCGCTCGAAGCTTTCTTT. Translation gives CSARDYPALEAFF.

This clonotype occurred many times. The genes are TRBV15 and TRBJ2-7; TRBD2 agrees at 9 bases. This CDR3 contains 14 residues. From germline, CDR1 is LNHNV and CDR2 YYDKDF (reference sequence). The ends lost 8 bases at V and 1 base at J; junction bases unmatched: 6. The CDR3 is CATGERGVSYEQYF. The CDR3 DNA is TGTGCCACCGGAGAGCGGGGGGTATCCTACGAGCAGTACTTC.

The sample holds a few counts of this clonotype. CDR3 protein: CASSLLDRGEYGYTF. The CDR3, as DNA: TGCGCCAGCAGCTTACTCGACAGGGGCGAATATGGCTACACCTTC. This sequence joins TRBV5-1 and TRBJ1-2; 8 bases line up with TRBD1. Losses at the gene ends were 2 bases for V and 5 bases for J; bases not matched to a gene: 8. CDR1 and CDR2 (germline): SGHRS, YFSETQ. This CDR3 contains 15 residues.

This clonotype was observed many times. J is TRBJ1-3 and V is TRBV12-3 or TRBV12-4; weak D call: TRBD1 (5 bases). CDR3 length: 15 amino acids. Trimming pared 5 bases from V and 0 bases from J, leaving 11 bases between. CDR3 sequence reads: CASSPRGLSGNTIYF. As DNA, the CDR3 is TGTGCCAGCAGTCCGCGGGGCCTCTCTGGAAACACCATATATTTT.

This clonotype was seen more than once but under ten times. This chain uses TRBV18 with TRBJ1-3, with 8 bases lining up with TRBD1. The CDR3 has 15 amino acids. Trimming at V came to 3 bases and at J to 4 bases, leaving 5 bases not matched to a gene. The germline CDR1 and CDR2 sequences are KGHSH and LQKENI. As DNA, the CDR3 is TGTGCCAGCTCACCGACGACAGGGGTAGGAAACACCATATATTTT. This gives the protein CASSPTTGVGNTIYF.

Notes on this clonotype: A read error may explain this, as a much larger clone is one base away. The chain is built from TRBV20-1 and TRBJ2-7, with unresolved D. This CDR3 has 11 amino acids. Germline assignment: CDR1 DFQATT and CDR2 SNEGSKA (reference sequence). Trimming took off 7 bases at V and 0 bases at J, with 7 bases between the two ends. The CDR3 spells CSGESSYEQYF. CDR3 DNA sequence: TGCAGTGGCGAGAGCTCCTACGAGCAGTACTTC.

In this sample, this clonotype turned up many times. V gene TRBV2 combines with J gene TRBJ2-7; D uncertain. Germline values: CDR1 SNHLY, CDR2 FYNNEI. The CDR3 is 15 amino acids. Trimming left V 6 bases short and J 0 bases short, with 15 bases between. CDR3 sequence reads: CASRRRYMSSYEQYF. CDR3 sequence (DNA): TGTGCCAGCAGAAGAAGATACATGAGCTCCTACGAGCAGTACTTC.

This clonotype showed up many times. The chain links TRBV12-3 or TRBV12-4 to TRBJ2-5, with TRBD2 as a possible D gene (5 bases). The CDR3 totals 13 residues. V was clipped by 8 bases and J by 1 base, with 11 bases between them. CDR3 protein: CASRYGVQETQYF. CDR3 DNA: TGTGCCAGCCGGTACGGGGTCCAAGAGACCCAGTACTTC.

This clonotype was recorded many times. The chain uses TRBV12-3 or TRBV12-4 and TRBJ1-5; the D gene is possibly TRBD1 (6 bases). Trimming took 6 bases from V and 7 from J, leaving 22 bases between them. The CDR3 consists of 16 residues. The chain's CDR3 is CASSDGQNFRNQPQHF. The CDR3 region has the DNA TGTGCCAGCAGCGACGGACAGAACTTTAGAAACCAGCCCCAGCATTTT.

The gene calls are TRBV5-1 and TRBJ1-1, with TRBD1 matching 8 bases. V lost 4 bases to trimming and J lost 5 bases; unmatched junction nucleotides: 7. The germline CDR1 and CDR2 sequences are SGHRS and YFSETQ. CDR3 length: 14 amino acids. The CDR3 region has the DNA TGCGCCAGCAGCATAGGACAGGGTTGGACTGAAGCTTTCTTT. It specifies CASSIGQGWTEAFF.

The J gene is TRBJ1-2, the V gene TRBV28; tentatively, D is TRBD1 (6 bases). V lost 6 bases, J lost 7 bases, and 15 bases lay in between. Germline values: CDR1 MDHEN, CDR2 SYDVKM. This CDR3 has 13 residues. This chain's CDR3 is CASSQRGSSGYTF. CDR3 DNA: TGTGCCAGCAGCCAGAGGGGGAGTAGTGGCTACACCTTC.

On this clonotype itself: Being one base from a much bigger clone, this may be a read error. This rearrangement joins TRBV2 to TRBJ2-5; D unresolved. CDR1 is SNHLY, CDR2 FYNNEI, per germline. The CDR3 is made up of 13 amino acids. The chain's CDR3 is CASSASGPQTKYF. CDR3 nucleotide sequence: TGTGCCAGCAGTGCCTCCGGGCCCCAGACCAAGTACTTC. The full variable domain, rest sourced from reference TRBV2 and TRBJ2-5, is EPEVTQTPSHQVTQMGQEVILRCVPISNHLYFYWYRQILGQKVEFLVSFYNNEISEKSEIFDDQFSVERPDGSNFTLKIRSTKLEDSAMYFCASSASGPQTKYFGPGTRLLVL.

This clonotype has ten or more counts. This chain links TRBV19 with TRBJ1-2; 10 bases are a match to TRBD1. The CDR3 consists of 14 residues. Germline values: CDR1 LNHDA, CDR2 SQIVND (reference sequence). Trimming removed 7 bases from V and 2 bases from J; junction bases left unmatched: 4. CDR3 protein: CASTQDRGNYGYTF. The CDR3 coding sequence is TGTGCCAGTACTCAGGACAGGGGGAACTATGGCTACACCTTC.

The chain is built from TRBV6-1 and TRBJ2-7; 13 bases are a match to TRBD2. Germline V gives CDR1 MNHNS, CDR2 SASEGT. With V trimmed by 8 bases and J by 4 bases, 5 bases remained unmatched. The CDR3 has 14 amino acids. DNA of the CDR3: TGTGCCAGCGGACCGGGACTAGCGGGGTACGAGCAGTACTTC. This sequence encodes CASGPGLAGYEQYF.

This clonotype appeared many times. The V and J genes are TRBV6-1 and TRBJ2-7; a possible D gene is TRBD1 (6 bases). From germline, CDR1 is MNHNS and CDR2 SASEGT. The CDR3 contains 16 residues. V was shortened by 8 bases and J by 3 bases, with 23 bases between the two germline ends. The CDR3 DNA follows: TGTGCCAGCGTCAAACCTGTACAGGGCCTAGACTACGAGCAGTACTTC. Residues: CASVKPVQGLDYEQYF.

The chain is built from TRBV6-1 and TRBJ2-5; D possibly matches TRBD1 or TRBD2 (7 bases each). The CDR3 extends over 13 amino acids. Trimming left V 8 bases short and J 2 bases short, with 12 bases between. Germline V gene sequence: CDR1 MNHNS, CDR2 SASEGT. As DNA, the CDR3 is TGTGCCAGCCAGGGGGGGCCTCAAGAGACCCAGTACTTC. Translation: CASQGGPQETQYF.

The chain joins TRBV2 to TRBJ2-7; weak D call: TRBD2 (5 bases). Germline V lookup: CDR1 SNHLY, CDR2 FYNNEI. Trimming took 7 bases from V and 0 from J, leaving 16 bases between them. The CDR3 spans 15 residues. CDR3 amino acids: CASIASLSSSYEQYF. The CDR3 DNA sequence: TGTGCCAGCATCGCTAGCCTATCTAGCTCCTACGAGCAGTACTTC.

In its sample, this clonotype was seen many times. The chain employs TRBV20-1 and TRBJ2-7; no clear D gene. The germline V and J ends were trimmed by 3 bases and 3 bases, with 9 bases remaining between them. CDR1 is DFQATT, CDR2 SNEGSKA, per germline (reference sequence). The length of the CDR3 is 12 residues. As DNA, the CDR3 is TGCAGTGCTAGTTACCATATCTACGAGCAGTACTTC. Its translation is CSASYHIYEQYF.